This T cell receptor (beta chain) was obtained from a study of T cell repertoires in cytomegalovirus infection. TCRdb itself ran the reads through MiXCR, one entry per CDR3 protein. The repertoire holds some 68,000 distinct CDR3 sequences, with approximately 22% as singletons. Whole-study results and caveats: Identification of carriers of CMV plus the relevant HLA was achieved through cumulative public TCR beta family frequency.

A note on this clonotype: What it binds is unknown.

V lost 4 bases, J lost 0 bases, and 5 bases stayed unmatched. The CDR3 has 16 amino acids. The sequencing input was PBMCs, sequenced either directly or after in vitro stimulation (not recorded which). This receptor was identified in a human donor in good health (CMV status not recorded). Some clones in this sample may be carry-over from other donors' samples. The chain recombines TRBV12-3 or TRBV12-4 with TRBJ2-3; TRBD1 matches 9 bases. DNA for the CDR3: TGTGCCAGCAGTTGGACAGGGGCCCCTAGCACAGATACGCAGTATTTT. It codes for CASSWTGAPSTDTQYF.